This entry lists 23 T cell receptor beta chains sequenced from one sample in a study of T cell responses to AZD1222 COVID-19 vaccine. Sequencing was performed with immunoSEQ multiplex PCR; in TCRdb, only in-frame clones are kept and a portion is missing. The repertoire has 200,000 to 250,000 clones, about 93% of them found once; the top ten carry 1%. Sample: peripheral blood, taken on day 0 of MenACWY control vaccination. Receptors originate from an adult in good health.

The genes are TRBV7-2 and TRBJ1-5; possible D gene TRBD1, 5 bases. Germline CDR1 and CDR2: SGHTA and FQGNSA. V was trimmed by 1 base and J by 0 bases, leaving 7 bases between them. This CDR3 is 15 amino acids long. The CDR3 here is CASSLGTNSNQPQHF. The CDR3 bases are TGTGCCAGCAGCTTAGGGACAAATAGCAATCAGCCCCAGCATTTT.

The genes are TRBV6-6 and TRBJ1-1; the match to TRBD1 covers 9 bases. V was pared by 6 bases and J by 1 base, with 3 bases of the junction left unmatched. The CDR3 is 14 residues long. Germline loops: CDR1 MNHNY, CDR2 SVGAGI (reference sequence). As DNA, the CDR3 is TGTGCCAGCAGCCAGACAGGGGGGAACACTGAAGCTTTCTTT. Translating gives CASSQTGGNTEAFF.

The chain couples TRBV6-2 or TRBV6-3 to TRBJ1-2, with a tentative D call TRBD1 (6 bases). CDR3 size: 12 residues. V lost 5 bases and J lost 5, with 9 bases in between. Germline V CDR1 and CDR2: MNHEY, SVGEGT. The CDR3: CASSKQGYGYTF. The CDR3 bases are TGTGCCAGCAGTAAACAGGGTTATGGCTACACCTTC.

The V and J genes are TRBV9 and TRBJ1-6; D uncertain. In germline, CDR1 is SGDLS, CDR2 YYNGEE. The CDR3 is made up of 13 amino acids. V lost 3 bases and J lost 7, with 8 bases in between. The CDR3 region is CASSDRPNSPLHF. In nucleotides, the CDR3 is TGTGCCAGCAGCGACCGCCCGAATTCACCCCTCCACTTT.

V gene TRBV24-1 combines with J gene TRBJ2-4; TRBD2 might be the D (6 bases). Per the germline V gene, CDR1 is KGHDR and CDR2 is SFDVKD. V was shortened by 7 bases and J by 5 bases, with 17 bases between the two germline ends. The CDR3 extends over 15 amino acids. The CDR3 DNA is TGTGCCACCAGCGAGTGGAGGGGCCGACAAAACATTCAGTACTTC. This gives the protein CATSEWRGRQNIQYF.

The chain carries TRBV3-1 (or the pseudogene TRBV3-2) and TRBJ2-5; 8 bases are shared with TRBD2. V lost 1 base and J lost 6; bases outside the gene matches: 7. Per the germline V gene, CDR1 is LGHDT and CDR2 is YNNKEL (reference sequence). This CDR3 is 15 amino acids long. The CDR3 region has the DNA TGTGCCAGCAGCCAAGGGGCGGGGGGTTCGCAGACCCAGTACTTC. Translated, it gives CASSQGAGGSQTQYF.

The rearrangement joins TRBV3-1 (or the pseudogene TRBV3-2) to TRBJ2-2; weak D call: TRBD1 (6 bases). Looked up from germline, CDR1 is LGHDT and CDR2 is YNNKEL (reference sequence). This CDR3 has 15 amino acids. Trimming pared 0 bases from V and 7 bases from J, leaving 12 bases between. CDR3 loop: CASSQDREGGGELFF. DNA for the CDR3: TGTGCCAGCAGCCAAGACAGGGAAGGGGGCGGGGAGCTGTTTTTT.

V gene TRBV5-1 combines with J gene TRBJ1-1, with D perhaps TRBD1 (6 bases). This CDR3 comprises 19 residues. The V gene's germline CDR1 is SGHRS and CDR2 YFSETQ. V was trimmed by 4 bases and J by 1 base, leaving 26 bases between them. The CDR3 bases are TGCGCCAGCAGCCTCCACCCTTTGGACAAAGGGGGGTGGAACACTGAAGCTTTCTTT. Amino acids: CASSLHPLDKGGWNTEAFF.

The CDR3 DNA sequence: TGTGCCAGTAGTCCCACCCCCCAGGGGAACTATGGCTACACCTTC. Translating it yields CASSPTPQGNYGYTF. The chain links TRBV19 to TRBJ1-2; D is possibly TRBD1 (6 bases). V lost 5 bases and J lost 2, with 15 bases in between. Germline lookup yields CDR1 LNHDA and CDR2 SQIVND (reference sequence). This CDR3 is 15 amino acids long.

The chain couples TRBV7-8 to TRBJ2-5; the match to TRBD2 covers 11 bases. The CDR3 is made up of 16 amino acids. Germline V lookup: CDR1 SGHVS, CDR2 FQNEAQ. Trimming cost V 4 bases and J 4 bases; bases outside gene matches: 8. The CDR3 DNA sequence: TGTGCCAGCAGCTGGGCCCTAGCGGGGGGTTTAGAGACCCAGTACTTC. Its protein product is CASSWALAGGLETQYF.

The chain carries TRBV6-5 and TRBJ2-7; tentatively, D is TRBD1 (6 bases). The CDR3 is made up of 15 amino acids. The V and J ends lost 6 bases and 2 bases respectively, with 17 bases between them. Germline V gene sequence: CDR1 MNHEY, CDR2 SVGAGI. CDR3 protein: CASRYGDQGTYEQYF. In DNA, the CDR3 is TGTGCCAGCAGGTACGGCGACCAGGGGACCTACGAGCAGTACTTC.

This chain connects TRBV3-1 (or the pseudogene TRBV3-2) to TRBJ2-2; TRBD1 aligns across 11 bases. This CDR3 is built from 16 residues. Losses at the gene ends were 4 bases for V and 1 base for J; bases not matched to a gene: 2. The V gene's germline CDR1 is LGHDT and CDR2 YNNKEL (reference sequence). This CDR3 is CASSRGTGGNTGELFF. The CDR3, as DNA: TGTGCCAGCAGCCGAGGGACAGGGGGGAACACCGGGGAGCTGTTTTTT.

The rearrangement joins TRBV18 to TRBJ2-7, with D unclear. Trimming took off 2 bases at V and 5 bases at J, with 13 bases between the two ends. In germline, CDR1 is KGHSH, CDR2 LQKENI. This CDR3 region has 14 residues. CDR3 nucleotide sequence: TGTGCCAGCTCACCATCGGTTCGGGTGGACGAGCAGTACTTC. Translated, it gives CASSPSVRVDEQYF.

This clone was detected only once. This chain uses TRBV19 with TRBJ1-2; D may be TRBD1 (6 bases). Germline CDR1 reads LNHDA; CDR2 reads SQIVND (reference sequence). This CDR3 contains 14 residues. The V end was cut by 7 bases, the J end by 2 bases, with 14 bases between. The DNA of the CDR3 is TGTGCCAGTACCCCGGGGGGCCCAAACTATGGCTACACCTTC. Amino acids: CASTPGGPNYGYTF.

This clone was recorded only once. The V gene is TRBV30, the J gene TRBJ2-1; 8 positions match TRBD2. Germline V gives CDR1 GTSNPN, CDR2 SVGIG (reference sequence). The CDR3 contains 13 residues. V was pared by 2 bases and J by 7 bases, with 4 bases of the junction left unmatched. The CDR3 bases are TGTGCCTGGAGTTTTAGCGGGGAAAATGAGCAGTTCTTC. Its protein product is CAWSFSGENEQFF.

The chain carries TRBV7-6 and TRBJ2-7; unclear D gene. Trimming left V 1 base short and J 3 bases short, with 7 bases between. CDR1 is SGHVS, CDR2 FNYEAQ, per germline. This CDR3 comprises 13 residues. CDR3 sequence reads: CASSLVLDYEQYF. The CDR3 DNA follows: TGTGCCAGCAGCTTAGTCTTAGACTACGAGCAGTACTTC.

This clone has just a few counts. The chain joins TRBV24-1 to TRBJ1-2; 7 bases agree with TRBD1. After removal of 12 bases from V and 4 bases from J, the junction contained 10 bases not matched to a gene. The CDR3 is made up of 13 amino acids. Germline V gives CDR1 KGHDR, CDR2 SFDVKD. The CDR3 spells CAASGTDFYGYTF. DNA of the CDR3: TGTGCCGCCTCCGGGACAGATTTCTATGGCTACACCTTC.

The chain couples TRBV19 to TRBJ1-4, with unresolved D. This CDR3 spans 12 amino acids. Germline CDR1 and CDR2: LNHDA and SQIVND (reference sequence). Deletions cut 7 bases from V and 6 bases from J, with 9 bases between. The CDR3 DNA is TGTGCCAGTATGGCAAGGGATGAAAAACTGTTTTTT. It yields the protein CASMARDEKLFF.

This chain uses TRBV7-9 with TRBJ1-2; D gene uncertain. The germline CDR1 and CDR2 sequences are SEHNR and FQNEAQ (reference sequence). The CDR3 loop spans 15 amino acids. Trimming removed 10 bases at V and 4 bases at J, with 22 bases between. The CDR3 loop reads CAIAPGNRPGYGYTF. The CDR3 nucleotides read TGTGCCATCGCGCCCGGGAACAGACCTGGCTATGGCTACACCTTC.

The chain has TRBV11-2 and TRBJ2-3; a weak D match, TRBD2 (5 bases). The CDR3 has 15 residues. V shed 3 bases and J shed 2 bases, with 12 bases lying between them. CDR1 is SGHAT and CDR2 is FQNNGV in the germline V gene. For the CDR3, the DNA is TGTGCCAGCAGCTTTGACTGGGGAGTCACAGATACGCAGTATTTT. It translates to CASSFDWGVTDTQYF.

CDR3 DNA sequence: TGTGCCACCAGTCCGGGACGCTCGAGCACAGATACGCAGTATTTT. Translation: CATSPGRSSTDTQYF. This chain joins TRBV24-1 and TRBJ2-3; TRBD1 or TRBD2 may be the D gene (5 bases each). With 6 bases removed from V and 0 bases from J, the gap between germline ends came to 12 bases. Germline V gene lookup returns CDR1 KGHDR and CDR2 SFDVKD. CDR3 size: 15 residues.

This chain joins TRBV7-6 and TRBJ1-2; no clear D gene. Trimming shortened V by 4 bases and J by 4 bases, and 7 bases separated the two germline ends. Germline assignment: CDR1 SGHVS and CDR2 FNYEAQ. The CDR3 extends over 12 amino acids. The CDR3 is CASSYDGYGYTF. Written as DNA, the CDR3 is TGTGCCAGCAGCTACGACGGCTATGGCTACACCTTC.

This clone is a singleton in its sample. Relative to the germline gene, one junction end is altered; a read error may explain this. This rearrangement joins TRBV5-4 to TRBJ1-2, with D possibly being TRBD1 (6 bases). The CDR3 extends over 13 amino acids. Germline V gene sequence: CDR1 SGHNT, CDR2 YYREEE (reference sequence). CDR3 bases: TGTGCCAGCAGTTTGGGGGGGACATATGGCTACACCTTC. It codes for CASSLGGTYGYTF.